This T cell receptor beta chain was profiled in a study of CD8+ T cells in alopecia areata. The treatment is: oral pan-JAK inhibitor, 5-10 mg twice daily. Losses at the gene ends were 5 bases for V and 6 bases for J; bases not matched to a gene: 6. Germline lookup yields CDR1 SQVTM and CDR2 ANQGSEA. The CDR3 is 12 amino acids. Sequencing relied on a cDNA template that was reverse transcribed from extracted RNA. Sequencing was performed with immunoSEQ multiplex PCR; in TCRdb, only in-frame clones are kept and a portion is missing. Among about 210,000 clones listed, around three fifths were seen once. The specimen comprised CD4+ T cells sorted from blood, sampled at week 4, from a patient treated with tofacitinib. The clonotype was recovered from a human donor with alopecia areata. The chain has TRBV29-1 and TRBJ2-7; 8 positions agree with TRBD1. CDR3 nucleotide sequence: TGCAGCGTTCGGGCAGGGGGCTCCGAGCAGTACTTC. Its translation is CSVRAGGSEQYF.